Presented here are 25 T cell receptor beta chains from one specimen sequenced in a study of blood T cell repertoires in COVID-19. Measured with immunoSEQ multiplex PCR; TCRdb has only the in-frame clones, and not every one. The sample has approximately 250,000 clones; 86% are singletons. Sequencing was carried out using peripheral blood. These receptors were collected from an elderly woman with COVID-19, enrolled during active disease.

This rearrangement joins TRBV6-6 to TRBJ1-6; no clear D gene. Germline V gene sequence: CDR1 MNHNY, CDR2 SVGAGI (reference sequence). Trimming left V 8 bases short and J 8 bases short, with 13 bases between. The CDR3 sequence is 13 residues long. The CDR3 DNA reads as TGTGCCAGCGGCCCCGATCGGGATTCACCCCTCCACTTT. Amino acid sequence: CASGPDRDSPLHF.

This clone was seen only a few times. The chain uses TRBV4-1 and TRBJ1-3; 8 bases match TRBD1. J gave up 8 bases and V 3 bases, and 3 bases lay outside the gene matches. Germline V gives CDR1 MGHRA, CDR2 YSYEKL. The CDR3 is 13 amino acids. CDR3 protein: CASSQGTGYTIYF. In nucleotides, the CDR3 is TGCGCCAGCAGCCAGGGGACAGGCTACACCATATATTTT.

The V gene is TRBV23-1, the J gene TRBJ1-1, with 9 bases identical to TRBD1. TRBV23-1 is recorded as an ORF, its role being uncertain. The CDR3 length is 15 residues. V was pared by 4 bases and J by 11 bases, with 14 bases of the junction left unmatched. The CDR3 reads CASSPPGQGFREAFF. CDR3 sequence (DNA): TGCGCCAGCAGTCCGCCGGGACAGGGATTCCGTGAGGCTTTCTTT.

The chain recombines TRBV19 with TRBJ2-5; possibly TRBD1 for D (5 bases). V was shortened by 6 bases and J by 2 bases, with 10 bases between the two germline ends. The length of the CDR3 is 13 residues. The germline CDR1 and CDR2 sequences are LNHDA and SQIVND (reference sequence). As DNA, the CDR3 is TGTGCCAGTAGACCGACAGCTCAAGAGACCCAGTACTTC. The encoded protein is CASRPTAQETQYF.

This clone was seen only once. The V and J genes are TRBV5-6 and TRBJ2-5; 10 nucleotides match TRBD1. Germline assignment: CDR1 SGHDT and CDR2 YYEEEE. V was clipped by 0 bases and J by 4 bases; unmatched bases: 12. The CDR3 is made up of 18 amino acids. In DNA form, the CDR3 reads TGTGCCAGCAGCTTGGCGACATCCGGGACAGGGGTGGGAGAGACCCAGTACTTC. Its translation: CASSLATSGTGVGETQYF.

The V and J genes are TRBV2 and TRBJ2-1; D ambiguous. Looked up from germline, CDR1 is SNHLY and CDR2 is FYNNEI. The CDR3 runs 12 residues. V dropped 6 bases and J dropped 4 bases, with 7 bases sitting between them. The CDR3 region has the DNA TGTGCCAGCAGGTCCGGGTACAATGAGCAGTTCTTC. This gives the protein CASRSGYNEQFF. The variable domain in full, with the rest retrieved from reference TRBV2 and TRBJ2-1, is EPEVTQTPSHQVTQMGQEVILRCVPISNHLYFYWYRQILGQKVEFLVSFYNNEISEKSEIFDDQFSVERPDGSNFTLKIRSTKLEDSAMYFCASRSGYNEQFFGPGTRLTVL.

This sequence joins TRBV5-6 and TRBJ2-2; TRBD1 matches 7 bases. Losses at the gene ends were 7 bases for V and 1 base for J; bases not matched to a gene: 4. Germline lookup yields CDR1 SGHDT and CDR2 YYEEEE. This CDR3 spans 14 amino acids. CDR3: CASCRDRNTGELFF. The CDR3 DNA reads TGTGCCAGCTGTAGGGACAGGAACACCGGGGAGCTGTTTTTT.

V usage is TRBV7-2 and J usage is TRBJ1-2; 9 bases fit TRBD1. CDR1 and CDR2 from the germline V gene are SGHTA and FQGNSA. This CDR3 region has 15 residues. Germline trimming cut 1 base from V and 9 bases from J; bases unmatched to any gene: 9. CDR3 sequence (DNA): TGTGCCAGCAGCTTAGGATCGACGGACAGGGGACGCTACACCTTC. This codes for CASSLGSTDRGRYTF.

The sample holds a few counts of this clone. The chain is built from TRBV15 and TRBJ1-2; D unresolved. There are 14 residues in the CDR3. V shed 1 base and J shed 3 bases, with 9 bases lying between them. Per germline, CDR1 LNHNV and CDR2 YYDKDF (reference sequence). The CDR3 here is CATSRVASDYGYTF. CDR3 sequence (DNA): TGTGCCACCAGCAGAGTAGCGTCGGACTATGGCTACACCTTC.

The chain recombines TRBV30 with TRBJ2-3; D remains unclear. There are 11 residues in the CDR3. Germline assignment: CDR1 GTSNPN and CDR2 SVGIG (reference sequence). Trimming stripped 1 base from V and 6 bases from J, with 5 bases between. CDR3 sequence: CAWSGRDTQYF. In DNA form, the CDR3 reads TGTGCCTGGAGTGGCCGGGATACGCAGTATTTT.

The CDR3 spells CASSSLQGFGNTIYF. The DNA for the CDR3 is TGTGCCAGCAGTTCCCTACAGGGTTTTGGAAACACCATATATTTT. The V gene is TRBV27, the J gene TRBJ1-3; tentative D call: TRBD1 (6 bases). The V gene lost 4 bases and the J gene lost 3 bases, with 13 bases spanning the gap. This CDR3 region has 15 residues. Germline CDR1 and CDR2: MNHEY and SMNVEV (reference sequence).

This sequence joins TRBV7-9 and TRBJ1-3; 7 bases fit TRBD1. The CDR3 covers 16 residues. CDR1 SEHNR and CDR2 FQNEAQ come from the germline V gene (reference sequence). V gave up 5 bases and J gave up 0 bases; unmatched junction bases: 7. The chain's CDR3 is CASSPDRARSGNTIYF. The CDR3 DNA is TGTGCCAGCAGCCCCGACAGGGCTCGCTCTGGAAACACCATATATTTT.

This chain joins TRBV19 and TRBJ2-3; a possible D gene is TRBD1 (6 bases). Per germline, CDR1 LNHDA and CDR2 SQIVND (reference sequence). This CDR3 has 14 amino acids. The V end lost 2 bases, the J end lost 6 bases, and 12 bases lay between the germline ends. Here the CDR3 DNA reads TGTGCCAGTAGTATACAGGGGCGGGCGGATACGCAGTATTTT. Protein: CASSIQGRADTQYF. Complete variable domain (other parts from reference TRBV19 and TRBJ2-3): DGGITQSPKYLFRKEGQNVTLSCEQNLNHDAMYWYRQDPGQGLRLIYYSQIVNDFQKGDIAEGYSVSREKKESFPLTVTSAQKNPTAFYLCASSIQGRADTQYFGPGTRLTVL.

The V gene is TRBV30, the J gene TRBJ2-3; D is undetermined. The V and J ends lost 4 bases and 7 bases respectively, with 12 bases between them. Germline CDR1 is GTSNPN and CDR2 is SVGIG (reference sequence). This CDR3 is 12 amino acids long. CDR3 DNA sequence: TGTGCCTGGACCACTCCAGGCAATACGCAGTATTTT. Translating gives CAWTTPGNTQYF.

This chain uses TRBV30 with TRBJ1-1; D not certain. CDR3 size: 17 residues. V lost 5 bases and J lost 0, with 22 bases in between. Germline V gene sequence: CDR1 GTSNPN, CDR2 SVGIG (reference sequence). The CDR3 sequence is CAWSYRRTKPMNTEAFF. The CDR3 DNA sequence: TGTGCCTGGTCTTACCGACGGACTAAACCTATGAACACTGAAGCTTTCTTT.

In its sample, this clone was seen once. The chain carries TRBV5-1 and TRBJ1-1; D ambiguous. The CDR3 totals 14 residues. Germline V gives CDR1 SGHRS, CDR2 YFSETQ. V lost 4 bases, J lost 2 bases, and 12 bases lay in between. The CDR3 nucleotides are TGCGCCAGCAGCAGGGAGGGTGGCAACACTGAAGCTTTCTTT. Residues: CASSREGGNTEAFF.

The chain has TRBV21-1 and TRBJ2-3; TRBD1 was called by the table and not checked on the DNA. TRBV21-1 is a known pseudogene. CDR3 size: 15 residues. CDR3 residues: CASSARTGVTDTQYF. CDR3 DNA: TGTGCCAGCAGCGCCCGGACAGGGGTGACAGATACGCAGTATTTT.

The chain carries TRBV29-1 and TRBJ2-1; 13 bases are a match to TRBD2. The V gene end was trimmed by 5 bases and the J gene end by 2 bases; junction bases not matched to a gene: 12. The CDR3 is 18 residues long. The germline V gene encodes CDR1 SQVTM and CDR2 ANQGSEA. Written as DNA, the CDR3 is TGCAGCGTTATAACTAGCGGGGGGGCCTCCGGAACCTACAATGAGCAGTTCTTC. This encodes CSVITSGGASGTYNEQFF.

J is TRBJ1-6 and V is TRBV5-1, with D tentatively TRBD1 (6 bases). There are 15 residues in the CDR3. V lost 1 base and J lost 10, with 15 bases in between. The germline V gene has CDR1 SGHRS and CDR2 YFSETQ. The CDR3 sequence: CASSLSSADSSPLHF. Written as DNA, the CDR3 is TGCGCCAGCAGCTTGTCTTCCGCGGACAGCTCACCCCTCCACTTT.

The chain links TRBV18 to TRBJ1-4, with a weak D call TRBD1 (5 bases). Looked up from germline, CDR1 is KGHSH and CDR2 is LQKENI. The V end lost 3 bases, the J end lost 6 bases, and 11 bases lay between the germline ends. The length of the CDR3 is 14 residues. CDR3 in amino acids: CASSPQGGDEKLFF. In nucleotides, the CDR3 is TGTGCCAGCTCACCCCAGGGAGGGGATGAAAAACTGTTTTTT.

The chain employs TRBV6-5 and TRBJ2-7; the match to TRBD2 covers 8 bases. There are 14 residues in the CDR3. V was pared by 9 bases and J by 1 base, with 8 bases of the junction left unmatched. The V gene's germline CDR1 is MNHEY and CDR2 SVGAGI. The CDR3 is CASVRERGSYEQYF. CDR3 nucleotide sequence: TGTGCCAGTGTCCGGGAGCGGGGGTCCTACGAGCAGTACTTC.

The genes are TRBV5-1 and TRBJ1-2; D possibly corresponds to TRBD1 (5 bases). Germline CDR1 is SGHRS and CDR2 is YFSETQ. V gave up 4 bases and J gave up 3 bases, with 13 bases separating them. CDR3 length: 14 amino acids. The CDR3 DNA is TGCGCCAGCAGCGAGACAGACTTTCACTATGGCTACACCTTC. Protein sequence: CASSETDFHYGYTF. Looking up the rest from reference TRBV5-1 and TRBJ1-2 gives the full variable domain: KAGVTQTPRYLIKTRGQQVTLSCSPISGHRSVSWYQQTPGQGLQFLFEYFSETQRNKGNFPGRFSGRQFSNSRSEMNVSTLELGDSALYLCASSETDFHYGYTFGSGTRLTVV.

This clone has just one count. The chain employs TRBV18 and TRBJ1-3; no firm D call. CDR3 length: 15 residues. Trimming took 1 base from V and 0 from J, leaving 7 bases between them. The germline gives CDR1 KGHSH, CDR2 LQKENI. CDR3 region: CASSPRGDSGNTIYF. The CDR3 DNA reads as TGTGCCAGCTCACCACGCGGGGACTCTGGAAACACCATATATTTT.

As DNA, the CDR3 is TGTGCCAGCAGCCAGGCGGGACTAGGAGAGACCCAGTACTTC. It is translated as CASSQAGLGETQYF. The V gene is TRBV3-1 (or the pseudogene TRBV3-2), the J gene TRBJ2-5, with 8 bases identical to TRBD2. The CDR3 loop spans 14 amino acids. Germline values: CDR1 LGHDT, CDR2 YNNKEL (reference sequence). V lost 3 bases and J lost 4; bases outside the gene matches: 4.

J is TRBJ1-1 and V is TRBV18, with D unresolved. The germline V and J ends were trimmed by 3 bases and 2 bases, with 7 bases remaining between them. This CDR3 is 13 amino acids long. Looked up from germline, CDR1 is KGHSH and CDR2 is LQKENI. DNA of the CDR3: TGTGCCAGCTCACCCAATTTCAACACTGAAGCTTTCTTT. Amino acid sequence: CASSPNFNTEAFF.